This TCR beta chain appears in the sequencing data of a study of T cell clusters in autoimmune cytopenias (dated by TCRdb to about 2019). In terms of the full investigation: A mean age of approximately 51 years and a median age of roughly 61 years were recorded for the healthy donor controls, of whom about half of the roughly 40 were female. A median TRB sequencing depth of 50,000 or so reads per sample was reached, and a median of 2,350 distinct TRB clonotypes per sample was obtained. In autoimmune cytopenia patients, peripheral blood TRB and IGH repertoires were sequenced during active disease and over treatment follow-up, together with healthy, CLL and autoimmune hepatitis controls. The goal of the study was to find out whether patients with autoimmune cytopenia have a disease-specific immune repertoire signature that could be used as a blood-based biomarker. For primary cytopenia the controls were about 25 age-matched healthy donors, whereas for secondary cytopenia the controls were 14 age-matched CLL patients. Repertoires from autoimmune hepatitis patients were compared with those of about 20 healthy donors matched for age and sex.

Per sample, around 0.25 ug of peripheral blood genomic DNA, 30,000 to 40,000 genome equivalents, was used for TRB amplification. This clonotype qualifies as medium-sized (0.01 to 0.1%) by its frequency, with no count on file. It lacks a known antigen. Broader findings and caveats from the paper: In the comparison of secondary cytopenia with CLL, the cluster-lack signature was not observed, apparently because the dominant lymphoma-associated repertoire masked the signature. Compared with active autoimmune hepatitis patients, healthy donors had almost three times as many exclusive TRB clusters, a finding consistent with an autoimmunity-wide signature. The T cell clusters were defined only in silico, and the functional role of the clusters was left to be validated experimentally. The TRB repertoire shifts, including less even repertoires in secondary cytopenia and CLL, mostly reflected lymphoma bias and not autoimmunity. A lack of physiological T cell clusters in primary autoimmune cytopenia patients was suggested by GLIPH, as 51 clusters were found to be exclusive to healthy donors versus some 15 exclusive to patients.

From a lookup of the germline V gene (reference sequence), CDR1 and CDR2 are MNHEY and SMNVEV. From cysteine to phenylalanine, the CDR3 is 13 amino acids long. The protein alone is recorded here. To amplify TRB rearrangements, a touch-down multiplex PCR protocol was run with the TRB-A and TRB-B primer pools combined in a single tube. Illumina adapters and sample indices were added to the amplicons through two consecutive PCR reactions using Phusion HS II polymerase. The amplicons were purified from gel with the NucleoSpin Gel and PCR Clean-up kit, after which the amplicons were quantified by Qubit and checked for quality on an Agilent 2100 Bioanalyzer. Sequencing of the libraries was performed on an Illumina MiSeq with 600-cycle, single-indexed, paired-end runs. The paper's data handling went like this. MiXCR version 2.1.12, together with the default MiXCR reference library, was used to align and assemble the TRB reads. A clone was defined by each unique CDR3 nucleotide sequence, and the analysis included only productive sequences supported by at least two reads. Repertoire diversity was assessed by alpha-parameterized diversity profiles (alpha 0 to 5), including Shannon (alpha 1) and Simpson (alpha 2) indices, computed with an R script. Combinatorial TRB VJ usage was computed with the tcR package and compared between cohorts by principal component analysis with ade4. GLIPH clustering of TCRbeta CDR3s was carried out on cohort pairs matched by age and read depth, and cluster frequencies were compared by Wilcoxon test. Based on TCRdb reprocessing of the reads, there is one entry per CDR3 protein sequence, and DNA is missing. The V and J calls reflect TCRdb's pipeline rather than the authors' work. This sample's table lists roughly 6,100 distinct CDR3 sequences. The ten largest clones take up less than 40% of the sample.

These data were also reused for a study on T cell repertoires in aging, cancer and after chemotherapy. The second publication reports: Donors spanned six age groups from 30 or younger to 70 or older, with at least three individuals per group. TCR repertoires from healthy donor controls were recorded over periods of several months to years and showed clear clonal overlap between repeated samplings. The full dataset contained around 10 million TCR reads. Untreated patients with hematological or solid cancers showed significantly lower blood TCR diversity and higher clonality than age-matched healthy donors. In healthy donors, the decline in TCR diversity with age was mainly due to loss of richness, whereas in cancer patients loss of evenness also played a role. Median generation probability increased over the chemotherapy interval in both cancer cohorts, suggesting repertoire reconstitution through rebound thymic output. It was noted by the authors that conclusions about immunological memory after chemotherapy cannot be drawn from the repertoire data. To look at immunoaging and at how T cells reconstitute after chemotherapy, the study profiled TCR beta repertoires in peripheral blood from both healthy donors and cancer patients. Alongside about 97 healthy donors serving as a reference group, the cohort included 200 to 250 cancer patients, of whom 90 to 94 had hematological cancers and more than 120 had solid cancers. Processing of the TRB sequences was carried out with MiXCR versions 2.12 and 3.0.5. Repertoire metrics included Shannon diversity, evenness, clonality (one minus evenness), and alpha-parameterized diversity profiles from alpha 0 to 5. The IGoR algorithm was used to compute generation probabilities of clones in paired pre- and post-chemotherapy samples.

The source of this sequence is a human donor in good health. The chain joins TRBV27 to TRBJ1-2. The specimen was peripheral blood. The CDR3 region reads CASSLSRRDGYTF.